The 30 T cell receptor beta chains below were found in one sample sequenced in a study of blood T cells in healthy people across ages. A second PCR, run for roughly 7 to 12 cycles, used a sample-barcoded 5' primer plus a J-beta primer mix. In TCRdb, the 5' RACE reads were re-called with MiXCR into one record per CDR3 protein. The data contain about 500,000 distinct CDR3 sequences, 24% of them singletons. These data were also filed under a second study, of T cells of mothers and their children.

Sequences were obtained from blood. The receptor set was obtained from a boy between 10 and 17 years old in good health.

For the CDR3, the DNA is TGTGCCAGCAGCCAAGTTCGCAGCGAGCAGTACTTC. This sequence encodes CASSQVRSEQYF. The chain recombines TRBV3-1 with TRBJ2-1; no clear D gene. The J call may be mistaken, given a closer DNA end match to TRBJ2-7. The CDR3 runs 12 residues. The germline gives CDR1 LGHDT, CDR2 YNNKEL (reference sequence).

The rearrangement joins TRBV6-5 to TRBJ2-7; D gene unclear. With 8 bases removed from V and 3 bases from J, the gap between germline ends came to 8 bases. This CDR3 has 11 amino acids. Germline CDR1 is MNHEY and CDR2 is SVGAGI. The CDR3 region has the DNA TGTGCCAGCCGAAATAACTACGAGCAGTACTTC. Protein product: CASRNNYEQYF.

With respect to this clonotype: Because the CDR3's place on the DNA is in doubt, the DNA is left out and the CDR3 is given as listed by TCRdb. This chain connects TRBV29-1 to TRBJ2-7; TRBD1, as called in the table, went unchecked against the DNA. The germline V gene has CDR1 SQVTM and CDR2 ANQGSEA. The CDR3 has 13 amino acids, counting both end residues. This chain's CDR3 is CSVGLGTDTVKYF.

This clonotype has a handful of counts. This chain uses TRBV9 with TRBJ1-3, with D possibly TRBD1 on 6 matching bases. Trimming pared 4 bases from V and 8 bases from J, leaving 13 bases between. The CDR3 consists of 13 residues. Germline loops: CDR1 SGDLS, CDR2 YYNGEE. The CDR3 DNA follows: TGTGCCAGCAGCCCCGGACAGTTAGACACCATATATTTT. Its translation is CASSPGQLDTIYF.

This clonotype has a handful of counts. The chain uses TRBV13 and TRBJ2-6, with TRBD1 matching 8 bases. Trimming took 2 bases from V and 2 from J; bases not matched to a gene: 5. CDR3 size: 17 residues. Germline V gene sequence: CDR1 PRHDT, CDR2 FYEKMQ (reference sequence). CDR3 residues: CASSLTGGGPGANVLTF. In nucleotides, the CDR3 is TGTGCCAGCAGCTTAACAGGGGGAGGACCTGGGGCCAACGTCCTGACTTTC.

This chain connects TRBV29-1 to TRBJ2-1; 10 nucleotides line up with TRBD2. J gave up 2 bases and V 5 bases, and 3 bases lay outside the gene matches. The CDR3 totals 14 residues. The germline CDR1 and CDR2 sequences are SQVTM and ANQGSEA. In nucleotides, the CDR3 is TGCAGCGTTCCTAGCGGGAGTCCCTACAATGAGCAGTTCTTC. Residues: CSVPSGSPYNEQFF.

The rearrangement uses TRBV15 and TRBJ2-1, with D perhaps matching TRBD1 (7 bases). CDR1 is LNHNV and CDR2 is YYDKDF in the germline V gene (reference sequence). The length of the CDR3 is 15 residues. The V gene lost 5 bases and the J gene lost 4 bases, with 15 bases spanning the gap. CDR3 DNA: TGTGCCACCAGCGTCCCGGGGGACAGTTACAATGAGCAGTTCTTC. Translated, it gives CATSVPGDSYNEQFF.

V usage is TRBV12-3 or TRBV12-4 and J usage is TRBJ2-1; 7 bases fit TRBD2. The CDR3 covers 17 residues. V gave up 3 bases and J gave up 3 bases; unmatched junction bases: 11. The CDR3 DNA follows: TGTGCCAGCAGTTTTACTAGCGACCACCCCAACTACAATGAGCAGTTCTTC. Protein product: CASSFTSDHPNYNEQFF.

The rearrangement uses TRBV9 and TRBJ2-5, with 10 bases matching TRBD2. V was clipped by 1 base and J by 5 bases; unmatched bases: 11. CDR3 size: 17 residues. Per the germline V gene, CDR1 is SGDLS and CDR2 is YYNGEE. The CDR3: CASSVSPLAGARETQYF. As DNA, the CDR3 is TGTGCCAGCAGCGTATCCCCCCTAGCGGGAGCCCGGGAGACCCAGTACTTC. Looking up the rest from reference TRBV9 and TRBJ2-5 gives the full variable domain: DSGVTQTPKHLITATGQRVTLRCSPRSGDLSVYWYQQSLDQGLQFLIQYYNGEERAKGNILERFSAQQFPDLHSELNLSSLELGDSALYFCASSVSPLAGARETQYFGPGTRLLVL.

The rearrangement joins TRBV10-3 to TRBJ2-7; 10 bases map to TRBD1. CDR3 length: 16 amino acids. The V gene end was trimmed by 1 base and the J gene end by 3 bases; junction bases not matched to a gene: 6. Germline loops: CDR1 ENHRY, CDR2 SYGVKD. The chain's CDR3 is CAISEYGQGGSYEQYF. DNA of the CDR3: TGTGCCATCAGTGAGTACGGACAGGGGGGGAGCTACGAGCAGTACTTC.

V gene TRBV24-1 combines with J gene TRBJ2-7; possibly TRBD1 for D (6 bases). Germline V gene sequence: CDR1 KGHDR, CDR2 SFDVKD. V was pared by 2 bases and J by 2 bases, with 12 bases between. The CDR3 extends over 15 amino acids. CDR3 in amino acids: CATSDSDDRPYEQYF. For the CDR3, the DNA is TGTGCCACCAGTGATTCCGATGACAGGCCCTACGAGCAGTACTTC.

The chain is built from TRBV27 and TRBJ2-5, with D hard to call. The CDR3 has 13 residues. Germline V CDR1 and CDR2: MNHEY, SMNVEV (reference sequence). V was trimmed by 5 bases and J by 1 base, leaving 8 bases between them. This CDR3 is CASSGQAQETQYF. CDR3 sequence (DNA): TGTGCCAGCAGTGGTCAGGCCCAAGAGACCCAGTACTTC.

The V gene is TRBV6-2 or TRBV6-3, the J gene TRBJ2-1; 14 nucleotides align to TRBD2. V was clipped by 0 bases and J by 8 bases; unmatched bases: 6. The CDR3 is 17 residues long. Looked up from germline, CDR1 is MNHEY and CDR2 is SVGEGT. The CDR3 here is CASSYSTSGGAFDEQFF. The CDR3 nucleotides read TGTGCCAGCAGTTACTCGACTAGCGGGGGGGCATTTGATGAGCAGTTCTTC.

This clonotype was detected ten times or more. The chain has TRBV21-1 and TRBJ2-4; TRBD1, as called in the table, went unchecked against the DNA. TRBV21-1 is a pseudogene locus. CDR3 length: 18 amino acids. In DNA, the CDR3 is TGTGCCAGCAGGCAACCCTACAGGGCAGGGGGAGCCAAAAACATTCAGTACTTC. This encodes CASRQPYRAGGAKNIQYF.

This clonotype turned up a few times. The rearrangement links TRBV28 to TRBJ2-7, with D hard to call. Trimming left V 3 bases short and J 4 bases short, with 13 bases between. Germline lookup yields CDR1 MDHEN and CDR2 SYDVKM. The length of the CDR3 is 14 residues. CDR3 nucleotides: TGTGCCAGCAGTTTTGTCTTTTCCGGGTACGAGCAGTACTTC. Its protein is CASSFVFSGYEQYF. The full variable domain, its missing parts supplied by reference TRBV28 and TRBJ2-7, is DVKVTQSSRYLVKRTGEKVFLECVQDMDHENMFWYRQDPGLGLRLIYFSYDVKMKEKGDIPEGYSVSREKKERFSLILESASTNQTSMYLCASSFVFSGYEQYFGPGTRLTVT.

This chain joins TRBV6-2 or TRBV6-3 and TRBJ1-1; D call uncertain. The CDR3 contains 14 residues. Germline V CDR1 and CDR2: MNHEY, SVGEGT. V was shortened by 0 bases and J by 7 bases, with 12 bases between the two germline ends. This chain's CDR3 is CASSYSVGGIEAFF. Written as DNA, the CDR3 is TGTGCCAGCAGTTACTCGGTCGGAGGGATTGAAGCTTTCTTT.

This clonotype was seen a few times. V and J are TRBV28 and TRBJ1-6; TRBD1 is a possible D gene (6 bases). The CDR3 covers 20 residues. The germline gives CDR1 MDHEN, CDR2 SYDVKM. Trimming removed 7 bases at V and 8 bases at J, with 33 bases between. For the CDR3, the DNA is TGTGCCAGCACCCACCGGGAATTAAGGACAGTGGTGACTTGGGATTCACCCCTCCACTTT. Translating gives CASTHRELRTVVTWDSPLHF.

This rearrangement joins TRBV7-8 to TRBJ2-5; perhaps TRBD1 as D (6 bases). The V gene's germline CDR1 is SGHVS and CDR2 FQNEAQ. The CDR3 contains 15 residues. V dropped 2 bases and J dropped 3 bases, with 13 bases sitting between them. The CDR3 loop reads CASSLTRSGEETQYF. The CDR3 DNA reads TGTGCCAGCAGCTTAACCAGATCAGGGGAAGAGACCCAGTACTTC.

This clonotype was found a few times. The chain combines TRBV5-1 with TRBJ2-7; TRBD2 agrees at 12 bases. CDR1 and CDR2 from the germline V gene are SGHRS and YFSETQ. Germline trimming cut 5 bases from V and 4 bases from J; bases unmatched to any gene: 7. The CDR3 loop spans 15 amino acids. The CDR3 sequence is CASRLLAGGGYEQYF. As DNA, the CDR3 is TGCGCCAGCAGGTTACTAGCGGGAGGAGGATACGAGCAGTACTTC.

The genes are TRBV6-5 and TRBJ2-5, with 9 bases fitting TRBD2. J gave up 2 bases and V 0 bases, and 13 bases lay outside the gene matches. The CDR3 covers 19 residues. From germline, CDR1 is MNHEY and CDR2 SVGAGI. CDR3 in DNA: TGTGCCAGCAGTTACTCGTCAACTAGCGGGCCACCGAGGCAAGAGACCCAGTACTTC. It yields the protein CASSYSSTSGPPRQETQYF.

This clonotype showed up many times. The chain couples TRBV7-2 to TRBJ2-5; TRBD1 matches at 8 bases. Per germline, CDR1 SGHTA and CDR2 FQGNSA. CDR3 size: 18 residues. With 2 bases clipped from V and 1 base from J, the junction kept 12 bases outside the gene matches. The CDR3 DNA is TGTGCCAGCAGCTTAAGTCTGGACAGGGTGGCGGTCCAAGAGACCCAGTACTTC. This sequence encodes CASSLSLDRVAVQETQYF.

The chain has TRBV9 and TRBJ2-5, with 10 positions matching TRBD1. CDR1 is SGDLS and CDR2 is YYNGEE in the germline V gene. Unmatched junction bases numbered 8, after V lost 4 bases and J lost 2 bases. This CDR3 is built from 16 residues. The CDR3 protein is CASSSSDRGIQETQYF. In DNA form, the CDR3 reads TGTGCCAGCAGCTCCTCGGACAGGGGGATTCAAGAGACCCAGTACTTC.

The CDR3 region has the DNA TGTGCCAGCTCACAGGGGAATTCACCCCTCCACTTT. Translated: CASSQGNSPLHF. The chain couples TRBV18 to TRBJ1-6, with D maybe TRBD1 (5 bases). The CDR3 totals 12 residues. Trimming removed 4 bases at V and 7 bases at J, with 5 bases between. CDR1 is KGHSH, CDR2 LQKENI, per germline.

The chain has TRBV28 and TRBJ2-1, with D possibly being TRBD1 (5 bases). Germline CDR1 reads MDHEN; CDR2 reads SYDVKM. This CDR3 is 14 amino acids long. Trimming took 2 bases from V and 2 from J, leaving 7 bases between them. The CDR3 DNA reads TGTGCCAGCAGTTTAAGACAGCCCTACAATGAGCAGTTCTTC. As protein: CASSLRQPYNEQFF.

The sample holds many counts of this clonotype. This rearrangement joins TRBV7-2 to TRBJ2-5, with 7 bases that match TRBD1. The junction had 6 bases not matched to a gene; V was cut back by 1 base and J by 1 base. The germline V gene encodes CDR1 SGHTA and CDR2 FQGNSA. The CDR3 runs to 16 residues. Here the CDR3 DNA reads TGTGCCAGCAGCTTAGTTGCGGACAGGTCCCAAGAGACCCAGTACTTC. Translated, it gives CASSLVADRSQETQYF.

The CDR3 loop is CASSAFGQGASEQYF. The CDR3, as DNA: TGTGCCAGCAGCGCCTTCGGACAGGGGGCCAGCGAGCAGTACTTC. The J gene is TRBJ2-7, the V gene TRBV7-2; 11 bases are a match to TRBD1. This CDR3 is 15 amino acids long. Germline CDR1 SGHTA, CDR2 FQGNSA. Trimming removed 5 bases from V and 6 bases from J; junction bases left unmatched: 9.

This clonotype was seen a few times. The rearrangement joins TRBV4-3 to TRBJ1-3; D is ambiguous. The CDR3 is made up of 13 amino acids. The germline V and J ends were trimmed by 0 bases and 7 bases, with 7 bases remaining between them. From germline, CDR1 is LGHNA and CDR2 YSLEER. The CDR3 spells CASSQEGWNTIYF. DNA of the CDR3: TGCGCCAGCAGCCAAGAGGGTTGGAACACCATATATTTT.

This clonotype was seen a handful of times. V is TRBV7-8 and J is TRBJ1-3, with no clear D. V lost 0 bases and J 0 bases, leaving 15 bases between the germline ends. The CDR3 has 18 residues. Germline V gene lookup returns CDR1 SGHVS and CDR2 FQNEAQ. CDR3 sequence reads: CASSLATSGYGSGNTIYF. CDR3 DNA: TGTGCCAGCAGCTTAGCCACTTCGGGGTACGGCTCTGGAAACACCATATATTTT.

This clonotype was seen more than once but under ten times. This sequence joins TRBV20-1 and TRBJ2-1; 9 nucleotides line up with TRBD2. Trimming cost V 0 bases and J 4 bases; bases outside gene matches: 7. Germline V gene lookup returns CDR1 DFQATT and CDR2 SNEGSKA (reference sequence). This CDR3 spans 16 amino acids. The CDR3 DNA reads as TGCAGTGCTAGAGATGGAGCGGGGGGTACTTACAATGAGCAGTTCTTC. Translated, it gives CSARDGAGGTYNEQFF.

The chain links TRBV5-1 to TRBJ2-7; D is ambiguous. V lost 0 bases to trimming and J lost 1 base, with 11 bases between them. Germline CDR1 and CDR2: SGHRS and YFSETQ. This CDR3 contains 15 residues. The CDR3 sequence: CASSLATLPSYEQYF. The CDR3 DNA sequence: TGCGCCAGCAGCTTGGCTACCCTCCCATCCTACGAGCAGTACTTC.